This T cell receptor (beta chain) came from a study of blood T cell repertoires in COVID-19. Study at large: Sites in the United States, Italy and Spain provided acute and convalescent COVID-19 samples. The cDNA or gDNA used as material had been derived from T cells, B-cell-depleted T cells, or PBMCs.

V was clipped by 5 bases and J by 5 bases; unmatched bases: 10. This CDR3 is built from 15 residues. Germline V gene data show CDR1 as SGHDT and CDR2 as YYEEEE. As processed by the authors: Amplification from reference gene primers served as the basis for estimated nucleated cell counts. Data came from immunoSEQ multiplex PCR; TCRdb stores just in-frame clones and leaves some out. The D gene and trimming were derived from the DNA, and the V and J assignments and clone size from that table. The table shows about 170,000 clones, with less than 90% occurring only once. The sequenced sample was peripheral blood. The sequence derives from a man aged 55-75 years with acute or convalescent COVID-19. The chain employs TRBV5-6 and TRBJ1-1; TRBD1 matches 9 bases. The CDR3 DNA reads TGTGCCAGCAGTTTCGGGACAGGGAGCGTGACTGAAGCTTTCTTT. It translates to CASSFGTGSVTEAFF.